A selection of T cell receptor beta chains follows, all from one sample in a study of control samples from healthy donors and cancer patients. This table comes from immunoSEQ multiplex PCR, and its TCRdb copy is limited to in-frame clones, with some not included. The table lists 200,000 to 250,000 clones, 85% to 95% of them singletons. The sample consisted of blood. The receptors originated from a man in his forties or fifties in good health. The CDR3 runs from the conserved cysteine through the conserved F or W. Each record gives: D gene, V gene, clone size, J gene, CDR3 DNA, CDR3 protein. D genes are given only for firm matches. Expanded clones get a size class; other rows say once, few or many, or leave the size out.

D: .; V: TRBV12-3/TRBV12-4; size: .; J: TRBJ1-2; DNA: TGTGCCAGCAGGCGTGGGGAAACAGGGGGCTACACCTTC; CDR3: CASRRGETGGYTF
D: TRBD1; V: TRBV28; size: .; J: TRBJ1-2; DNA: TGTGCCAGCCAGGAGGGGGCTTATGGCTACACCTTC; CDR3: CASQEGAYGYTF
D: .; V: TRBV11-1; size: .; J: TRBJ2-3; DNA: TGTGCCAGCAGCCCATCAGCCTTCACAGATACGCAGTATTTT; CDR3: CASSPSAFTDTQYF
D: .; V: TRBV5-4; size: .; J: TRBJ1-4; DNA: TGTGCCAGCAGCTTTAAAGGCCGATTTGGTGAAAAACTGTTTTTT; CDR3: CASSFKGRFGEKLFF
D: TRBD1; V: TRBV29-1; size: .; J: TRBJ2-7; DNA: TGCAGCGTTGATGGCTTGGGGACAGGGGGTTTATACGAGCAGTACTTC; CDR3: CSVDGLGTGGLYEQYF
D: .; V: TRBV5-1; size: .; J: TRBJ1-1; DNA: TGCGCCAGCAGCGGGGACGGGTTCACTGAAGCTTTCTTT; CDR3: CASSGDGFTEAFF
D: .; V: TRBV30; size: .; J: TRBJ1-1; DNA: TGTGCCTGGAGTGTATACAGTAACACTGAAGCTTTCTTT; CDR3: CAWSVYSNTEAFF
D: .; V: TRBV5-5; size: .; J: TRBJ1-5; DNA: TGTGCCAGCAGCTTGGGGCAACTCCAGCCCCAGCATTTT; CDR3: CASSLGQLQPQHF
D: TRBD1; V: TRBV5-1; size: .; J: TRBJ2-1; DNA: TGCGCCAGCAGCAAGGGACAGGGGGATGATGAGCAGTTCTTC; CDR3: CASSKGQGDDEQFF
D: .; V: TRBV7-9; size: .; J: TRBJ1-3; DNA: TGTGCCAGCAGCTTATCCGGGACCACCACCATATATTTT; CDR3: CASSLSGTTTIYF
D: .; V: TRBV18; size: .; J: TRBJ2-1; DNA: TGTGCCAGCTCACCACCGGCGGTCAATGAGCAGTTCTTC; CDR3: CASSPPAVNEQFF
D: TRBD2; V: TRBV27; size: .; J: TRBJ2-7; DNA: TGTGCCAGCAGTTTTTCCGGGGGGAAACTTTACGAGCAGTACTTC; CDR3: CASSFSGGKLYEQYF
D: TRBD1; V: TRBV6-5; size: .; J: TRBJ1-5; DNA: TGTGCCAGCAGGGTAACAGGGGAACAGCCCCAGCATTTT; CDR3: CASRVTGEQPQHF
D: .; V: TRBV28; size: .; J: TRBJ2-2; DNA: TGTGCCAGCAGTGTTTCGACGAAAGGGACCGGGGAGCTGTTTTTT; CDR3: CASSVSTKGTGELFF
D: .; V: TRBV7-9; size: .; J: TRBJ1-2; DNA: TGTGCCAGCAGCTTGGACGGTGGCTACACCTTC; CDR3: CASSLDGGYTF
D: .; V: TRBV15; size: .; J: TRBJ1-1; DNA: TGTGCCACCAGCAGACCCCCGTGGGACATGAACACTGAAGCTTTCTTT; CDR3: CATSRPPWDMNTEAFF
D: .; V: TRBV5-1; size: .; J: TRBJ1-5; DNA: TGCGCCTGCGGCAATCGGAACAATCAGCCCCAGCATTTT; CDR3: CACGNRNNQPQHF
D: .; V: TRBV5-1; size: .; J: TRBJ1-3; DNA: TGCGCCAGCAGCTTGGGGGGAAACACCATATATTTT; CDR3: CASSLGGNTIYF
D: .; V: TRBV9; size: .; J: TRBJ1-3; DNA: TGTGCCAGCAGTTCCACTGGAAACACCATATATTTT; CDR3: CASSSTGNTIYF
D: .; V: TRBV29-1; size: .; J: TRBJ1-4; DNA: TGCAGCGCCCGAACCGGTATTAATGAAAAACTGTTTTTT; CDR3: CSARTGINEKLFF
D: .; V: TRBV5-5; size: once; J: TRBJ1-5; DNA: TGTGCCAGCAGTTCGTTCCCGGGCCAGCCCCAGCATTTT; CDR3: CASSSFPGQPQHF
D: TRBD1; V: TRBV5-1; size: .; J: TRBJ1-4; DNA: TGCGCCAGCAGCTTGGGGCAGGGGGATGAAAAACTGTTTTTT; CDR3: CASSLGQGDEKLFF
D: .; V: TRBV14; size: few; J: TRBJ1-3; DNA: TGTGCCAGCAGCCAGGGAAACACCATATATTTT; CDR3: CASSQGNTIYF
D: .; V: TRBV7-9; size: .; J: TRBJ2-7; DNA: TGTGCCAGCAGCTTTCTTCCAGCAACCTACGAGCAGTACTTC; CDR3: CASSFLPATYEQYF